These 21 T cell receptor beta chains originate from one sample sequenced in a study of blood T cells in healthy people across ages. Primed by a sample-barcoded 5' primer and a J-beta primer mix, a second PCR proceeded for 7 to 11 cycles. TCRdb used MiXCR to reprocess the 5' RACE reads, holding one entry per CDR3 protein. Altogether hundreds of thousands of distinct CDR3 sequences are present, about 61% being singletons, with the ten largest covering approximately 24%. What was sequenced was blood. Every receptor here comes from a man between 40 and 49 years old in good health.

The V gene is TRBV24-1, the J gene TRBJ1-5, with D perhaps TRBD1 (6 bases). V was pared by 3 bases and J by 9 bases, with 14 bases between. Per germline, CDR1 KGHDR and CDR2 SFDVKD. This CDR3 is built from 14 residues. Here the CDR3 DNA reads TGTGCCACCAGTGATCACAGGGCGCTACGGCCCCAGCATTTT. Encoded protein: CATSDHRALRPQHF.

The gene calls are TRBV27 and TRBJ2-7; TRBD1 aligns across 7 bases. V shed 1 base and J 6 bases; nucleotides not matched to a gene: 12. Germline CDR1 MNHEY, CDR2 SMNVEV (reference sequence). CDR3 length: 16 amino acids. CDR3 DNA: TGTGCCAGCAGTTTATTAGGGGGTAAGGGGGCCGTCGAGCAGTACTTC. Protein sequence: CASSLLGGKGAVEQYF.

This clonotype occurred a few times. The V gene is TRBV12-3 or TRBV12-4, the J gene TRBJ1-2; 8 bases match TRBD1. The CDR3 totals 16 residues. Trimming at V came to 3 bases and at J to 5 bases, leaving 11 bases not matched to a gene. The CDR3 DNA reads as TGTGCCAGCAGTTTGTGGGCAGGACAGGGCTCTTATGGCTACACCTTC. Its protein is CASSLWAGQGSYGYTF.

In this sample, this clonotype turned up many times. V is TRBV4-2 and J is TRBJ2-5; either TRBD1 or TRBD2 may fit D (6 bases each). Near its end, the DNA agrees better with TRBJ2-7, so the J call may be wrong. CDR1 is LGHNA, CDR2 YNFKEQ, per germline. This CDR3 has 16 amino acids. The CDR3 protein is CASSQDAGSGAREQYF. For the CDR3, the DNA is TGTGCCAGCAGCCAAGATGCGGGGTCGGGGGCACGCGAGCAGTACTTC.

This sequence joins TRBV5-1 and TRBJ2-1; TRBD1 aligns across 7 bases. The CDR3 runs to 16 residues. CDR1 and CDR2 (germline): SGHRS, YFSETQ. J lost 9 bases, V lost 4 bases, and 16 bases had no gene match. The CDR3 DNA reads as TGCGCCAGCAGCCTAAATACGGGACAGAGCAATTCTGAGCAGTTCTTC. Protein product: CASSLNTGQSNSEQFF.

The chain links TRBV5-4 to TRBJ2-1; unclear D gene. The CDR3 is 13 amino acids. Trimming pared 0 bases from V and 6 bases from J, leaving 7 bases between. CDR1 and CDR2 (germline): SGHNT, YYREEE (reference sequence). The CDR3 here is CASSLEATNEQFF. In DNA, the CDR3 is TGTGCCAGCAGCTTGGAAGCTACCAATGAGCAGTTCTTC.

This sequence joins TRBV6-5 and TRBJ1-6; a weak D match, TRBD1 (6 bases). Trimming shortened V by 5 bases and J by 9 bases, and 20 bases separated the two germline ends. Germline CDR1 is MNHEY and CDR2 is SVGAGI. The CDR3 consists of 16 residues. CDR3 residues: CASSPGTPALGSPLHF. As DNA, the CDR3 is TGTGCCAGCAGTCCAGGGACACCCGCTCTCGGTTCACCCCTCCACTTT.

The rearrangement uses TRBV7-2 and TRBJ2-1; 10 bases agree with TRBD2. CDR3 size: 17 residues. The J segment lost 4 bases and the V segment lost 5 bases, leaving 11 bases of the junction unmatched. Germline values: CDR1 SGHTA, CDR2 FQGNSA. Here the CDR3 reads CASSNFWASGRYNEQFF. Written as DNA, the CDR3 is TGTGCCAGCAGCAACTTTTGGGCTAGCGGGAGATACAATGAGCAGTTCTTC.

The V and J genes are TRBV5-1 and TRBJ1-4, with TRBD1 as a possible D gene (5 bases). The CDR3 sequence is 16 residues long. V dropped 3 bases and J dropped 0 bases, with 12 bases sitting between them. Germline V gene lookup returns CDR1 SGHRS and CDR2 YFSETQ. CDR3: CASSSGTGTTNEKLFF. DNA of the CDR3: TGCGCCAGCAGCTCCGGGACGGGGACAACTAATGAAAAACTGTTTTTT.

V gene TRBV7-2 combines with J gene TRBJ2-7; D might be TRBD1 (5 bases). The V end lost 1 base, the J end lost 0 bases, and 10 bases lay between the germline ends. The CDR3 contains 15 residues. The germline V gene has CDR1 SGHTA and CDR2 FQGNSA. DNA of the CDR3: TGTGCCAGCAGCTTAGAGGGGTTTATCTCCTACGAGCAGTACTTC. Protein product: CASSLEGFISYEQYF.

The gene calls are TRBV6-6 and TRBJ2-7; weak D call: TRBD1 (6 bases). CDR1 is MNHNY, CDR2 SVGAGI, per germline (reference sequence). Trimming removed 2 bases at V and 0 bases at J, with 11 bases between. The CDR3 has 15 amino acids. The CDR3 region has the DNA TGTGCCAGCAGTTACAACGACAGGAGCTCCTACGAGCAGTACTTC. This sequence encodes CASSYNDRSSYEQYF.

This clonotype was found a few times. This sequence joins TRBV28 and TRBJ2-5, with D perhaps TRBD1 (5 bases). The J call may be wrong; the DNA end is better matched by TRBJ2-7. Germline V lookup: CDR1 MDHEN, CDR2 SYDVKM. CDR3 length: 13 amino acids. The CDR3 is CASSQPQGNEQYF. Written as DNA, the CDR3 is TGTGCCAGCAGTCAACCCCAGGGTAACGAGCAGTACTTC.

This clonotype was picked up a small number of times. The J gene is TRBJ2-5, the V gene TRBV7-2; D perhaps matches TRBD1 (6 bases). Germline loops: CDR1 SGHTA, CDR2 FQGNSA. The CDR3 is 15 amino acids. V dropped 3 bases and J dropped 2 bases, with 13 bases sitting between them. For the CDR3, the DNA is TGTGCCAGCAGCTTGATTCAGGGGCGACAAGAGACCCAGTACTTC. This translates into CASSLIQGRQETQYF.

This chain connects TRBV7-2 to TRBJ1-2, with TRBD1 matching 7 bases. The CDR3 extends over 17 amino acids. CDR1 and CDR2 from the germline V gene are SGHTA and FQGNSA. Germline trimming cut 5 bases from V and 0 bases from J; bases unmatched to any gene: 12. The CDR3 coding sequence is TGTGCCAGCAGCCCCGGGACAGTTCTCTTAGCTAACTATGGCTACACCTTC. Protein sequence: CASSPGTVLLANYGYTF. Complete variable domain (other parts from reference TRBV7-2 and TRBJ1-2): GAGVSQSPSNKVTEKGKDVELRCDPISGHTALYWYRQSLGQGLEFLIYFQGNSAPDKSGLPSDRFSAERTGGSVSTLTIQRTQQEDSAVYLCASSPGTVLLANYGYTFGSGTRLTVV.

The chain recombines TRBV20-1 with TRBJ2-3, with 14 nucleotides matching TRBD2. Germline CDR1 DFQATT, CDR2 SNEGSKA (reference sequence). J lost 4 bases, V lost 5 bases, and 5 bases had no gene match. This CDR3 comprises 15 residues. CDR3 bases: TGCAGTGCTGGGGGGACTAGCGGGAGTGCAGATACGCAGTATTTT. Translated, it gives CSAGGTSGSADTQYF.

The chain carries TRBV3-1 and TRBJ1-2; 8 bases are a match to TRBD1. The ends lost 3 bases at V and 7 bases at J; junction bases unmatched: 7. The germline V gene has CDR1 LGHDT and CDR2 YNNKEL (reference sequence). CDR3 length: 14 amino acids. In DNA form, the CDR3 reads TGTGCCAGCAGCCACCAGGACAGGGAAGGTGGCTACACCTTC. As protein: CASSHQDREGGYTF. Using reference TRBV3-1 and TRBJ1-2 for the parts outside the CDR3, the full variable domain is DTAVSQTPKYLVTQMGNDKSIKCEQNLGHDTMYWYKQDSKKFLKIMFSYNNKELIINETVPNRFSPKSPDKAHLNLHINSLELGDSAVYFCASSHQDREGGYTFGSGTRLTVV.

The CDR3 DNA reads TGCAGCGTTGTTTGGGGTCGGGTTGGCGAGCAGTACTTC. Amino acid sequence: CSVVWGRVGEQYF. The gene calls are TRBV29-1 and TRBJ2-7; D ambiguous. The CDR3 has 13 amino acids. CDR1 SQVTM and CDR2 ANQGSEA come from the germline V gene. V lost 4 bases and J 6 bases, leaving 16 bases between the germline ends.

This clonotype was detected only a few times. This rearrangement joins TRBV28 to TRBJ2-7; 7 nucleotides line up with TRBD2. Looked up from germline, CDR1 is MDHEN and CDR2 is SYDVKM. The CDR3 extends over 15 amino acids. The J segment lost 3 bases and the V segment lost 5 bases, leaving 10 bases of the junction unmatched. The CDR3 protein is CASSGEGTLGYEQYF. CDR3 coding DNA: TGTGCCAGCAGTGGGGAGGGGACTTTGGGCTACGAGCAGTACTTC. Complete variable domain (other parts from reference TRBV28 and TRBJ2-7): DVKVTQSSRYLVKRTGEKVFLECVQDMDHENMFWYRQDPGLGLRLIYFSYDVKMKEKGDIPEGYSVSREKKERFSLILESASTNQTSMYLCASSGEGTLGYEQYFGPGTRLTVT.

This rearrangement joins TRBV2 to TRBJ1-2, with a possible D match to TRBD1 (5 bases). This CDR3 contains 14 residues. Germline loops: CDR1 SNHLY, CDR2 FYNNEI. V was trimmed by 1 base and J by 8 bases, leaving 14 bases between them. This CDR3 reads CASSEDARGVGYTF. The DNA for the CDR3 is TGTGCCAGCAGTGAAGACGCGAGGGGTGTAGGCTACACCTTC.

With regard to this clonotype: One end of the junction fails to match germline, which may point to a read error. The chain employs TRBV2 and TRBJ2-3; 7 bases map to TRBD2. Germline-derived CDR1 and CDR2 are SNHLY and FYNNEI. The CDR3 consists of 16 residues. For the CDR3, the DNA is TGTGCCGGCAGTGATGTGAGCGGGATCAGCACAGATACGCAGTATTTT. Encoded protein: CAGSDVSGISTDTQYF.

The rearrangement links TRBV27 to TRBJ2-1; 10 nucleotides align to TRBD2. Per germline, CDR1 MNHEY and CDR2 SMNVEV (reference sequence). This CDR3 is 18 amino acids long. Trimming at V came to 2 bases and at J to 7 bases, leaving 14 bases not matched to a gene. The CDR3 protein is CASSLKEELAGFWNEQFF. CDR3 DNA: TGTGCCAGCAGTTTAAAGGAAGAACTAGCGGGATTTTGGAATGAGCAGTTCTTC.